The present TCR beta chain was sequenced within a study of T cell responses to AZD1222 COVID-19 vaccine. Comment on this clone: Its antigen is currently unknown.

The germline CDR1 and CDR2 sequences are LGHNA and YSLEER. Trimming removed 0 bases from V and 0 bases from J, with 3 bases in between. There are 15 residues in the CDR3. Here immunoSEQ multiplex PCR was the method, and the copy in TCRdb shows in-frame clones only, minus some. The table has tens of thousands of clones, 83% seen once; the top ten hold 45% to 60%. Study-level points and caveats: CD4 TCRs linked to vaccination spanned spike, dominating at 160-218 and 743-854. Two AZD1222 administrations were followed by greater Spike-specific TCR breadth and depth.

Here the sequenced sample was peripheral blood, taken on day 0 of AZD1222 vaccination. The source is an adult in good health. V and J are TRBV4-3 and TRBJ1-6; no clear D gene. CDR3 DNA: TGCGCCAGCAGCCAAGACTTCTCCTATAATTCACCCCTCCACTTT. It is translated as CASSQDFSYNSPLHF.